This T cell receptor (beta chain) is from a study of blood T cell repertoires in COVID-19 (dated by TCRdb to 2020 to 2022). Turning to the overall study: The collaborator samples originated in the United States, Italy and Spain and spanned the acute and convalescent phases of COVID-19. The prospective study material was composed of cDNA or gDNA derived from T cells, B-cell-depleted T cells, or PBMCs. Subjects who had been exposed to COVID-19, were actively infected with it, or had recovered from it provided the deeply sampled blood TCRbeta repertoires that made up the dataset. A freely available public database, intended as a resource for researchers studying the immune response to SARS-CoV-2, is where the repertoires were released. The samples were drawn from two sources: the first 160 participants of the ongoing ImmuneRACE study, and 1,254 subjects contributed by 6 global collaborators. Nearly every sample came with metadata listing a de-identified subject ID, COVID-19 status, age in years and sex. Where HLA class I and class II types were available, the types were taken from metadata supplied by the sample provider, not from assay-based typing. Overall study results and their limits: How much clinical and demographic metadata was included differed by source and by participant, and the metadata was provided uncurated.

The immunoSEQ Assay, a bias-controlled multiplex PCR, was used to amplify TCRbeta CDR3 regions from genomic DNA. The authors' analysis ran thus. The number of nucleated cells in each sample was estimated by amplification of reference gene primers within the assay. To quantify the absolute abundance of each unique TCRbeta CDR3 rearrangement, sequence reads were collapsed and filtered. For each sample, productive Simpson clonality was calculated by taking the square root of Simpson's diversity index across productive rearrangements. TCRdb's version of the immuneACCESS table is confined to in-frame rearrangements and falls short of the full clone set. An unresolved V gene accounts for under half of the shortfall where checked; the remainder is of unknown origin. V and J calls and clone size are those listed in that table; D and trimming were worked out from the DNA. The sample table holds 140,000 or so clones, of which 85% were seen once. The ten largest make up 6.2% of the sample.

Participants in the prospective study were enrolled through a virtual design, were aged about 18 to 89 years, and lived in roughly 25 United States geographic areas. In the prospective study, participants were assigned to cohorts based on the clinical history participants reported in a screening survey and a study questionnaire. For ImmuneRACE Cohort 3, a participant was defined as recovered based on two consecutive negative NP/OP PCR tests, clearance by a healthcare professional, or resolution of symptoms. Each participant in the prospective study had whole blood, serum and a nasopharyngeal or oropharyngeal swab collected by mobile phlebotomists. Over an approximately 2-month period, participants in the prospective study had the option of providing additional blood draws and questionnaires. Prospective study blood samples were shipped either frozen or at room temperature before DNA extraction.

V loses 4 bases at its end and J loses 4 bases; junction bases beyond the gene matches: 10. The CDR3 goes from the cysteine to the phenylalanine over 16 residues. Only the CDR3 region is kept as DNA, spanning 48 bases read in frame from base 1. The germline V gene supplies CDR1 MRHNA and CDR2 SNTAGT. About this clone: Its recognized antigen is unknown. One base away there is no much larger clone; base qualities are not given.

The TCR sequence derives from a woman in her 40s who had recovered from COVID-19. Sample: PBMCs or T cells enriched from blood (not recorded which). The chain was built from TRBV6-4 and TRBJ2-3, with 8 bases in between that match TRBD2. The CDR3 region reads CASSASGTRLADTQYF. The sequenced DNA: TGTGCCAGCAGTGCCTCCGGGACTAGATTGGCAGATACGCAGTATTTT.